These 30 T cell receptor beta chains were sequenced from one sample in a study of OX40 agonist ivuxolimab in advanced cancers. Data came from immunoSEQ multiplex PCR; TCRdb stores just in-frame clones and leaves some out. This sample has 60,000 to 100,000 clones, with 80% to 95% found just once. The sequencing used CD4+ or CD8+ T cells sorted from blood, collected in a trial of the OX40 agonist ivuxolimab. The receptors were gathered from an adult with an advanced solid tumor such as melanoma, head and neck, liver or kidney cancer.

There are a few counts of this clone. The gene calls are TRBV6-5 and TRBJ1-2; 7 bases are shared with TRBD1. The germline gives CDR1 MNHEY, CDR2 SVGAGI. The CDR3 has 13 amino acids. Losses at the gene ends were 7 bases for V and 8 bases for J; bases not matched to a gene: 10. The CDR3 nucleotides are TGTGCCAGCAAGGTCGACAGGGATAACGGCTACACCTTC. Protein: CASKVDRDNGYTF.

The chain uses TRBV7-8 and TRBJ2-5, with 8 bases matching TRBD1. The germline CDR1 and CDR2 sequences are SGHVS and FQNEAQ. J lost 2 bases, V lost 5 bases, and 4 bases had no gene match. The CDR3 extends over 14 amino acids. The CDR3 DNA sequence: TGTGCCAGCAGCAACCGACAGGGGCAAGAGACCCAGTACTTC. It specifies CASSNRQGQETQYF.

The rearrangement joins TRBV19 to TRBJ2-3; 7 positions agree with TRBD1. V gave up 6 bases and J gave up 3 bases; unmatched junction bases: 6. This CDR3 is 14 amino acids long. Germline CDR1 LNHDA, CDR2 SQIVND (reference sequence). The CDR3 DNA sequence: TGTGCCAGTAGCCTGACAGGGAAGACAGATACGCAGTATTTT. Its translation is CASSLTGKTDTQYF.

The chain recombines TRBV28 with TRBJ2-7; TRBD1 aligns across 7 bases. Unmatched junction bases numbered 7, after V lost 5 bases and J lost 0 bases. Germline assignment: CDR1 MDHEN and CDR2 SYDVKM. The CDR3 sequence is 15 residues long. CDR3 bases: TGTGCCAGCAGTCCTCCGGGACAGTCCTCCTACGAGCAGTACTTC. The encoded protein is CASSPPGQSSYEQYF.

The chain joins TRBV30 to TRBJ2-5; D is unresolved. Trimming removed 4 bases at V and 3 bases at J, with 15 bases between. Germline V gene sequence: CDR1 GTSNPN, CDR2 SVGIG (reference sequence). The CDR3 has 14 residues. CDR3 residues: CAWTGPEREETQYF. The CDR3 coding sequence is TGTGCCTGGACCGGACCCGAAAGGGAAGAGACCCAGTACTTC.

The chain has TRBV9 and TRBJ1-2; D call uncertain. The CDR3 is 13 amino acids. Trimming shortened V by 2 bases and J by 2 bases, and 7 bases separated the two germline ends. From germline, CDR1 is SGDLS and CDR2 YYNGEE. For the CDR3, the DNA is TGTGCCAGCAGCGTGGATTCAAACTATGGCTACACCTTC. It codes for CASSVDSNYGYTF.

The rearrangement links TRBV19 to TRBJ2-3; 10 bases fit TRBD2. V was pared by 8 bases and J by 10 bases, with 12 bases of the junction left unmatched. The CDR3 contains 14 residues. Looked up from germline, CDR1 is LNHDA and CDR2 is SQIVND (reference sequence). This chain's CDR3 is CASLASGGGVAQYF. CDR3 nucleotide sequence: TGTGCCAGTCTGGCTAGCGGGGGAGGGGTGGCGCAGTATTTT.

V is TRBV4-2 and J is TRBJ2-7, with D unresolved. Germline CDR1 reads LGHNA; CDR2 reads YNFKEQ. V was trimmed by 1 base and J by 3 bases, leaving 10 bases between them. This CDR3 spans 14 amino acids. CDR3 nucleotide sequence: TGTGCCAGCAGCCAAGGCTCCGGAAGCTACGAGCAGTACTTC. Translating gives CASSQGSGSYEQYF.

This chain connects TRBV2 to TRBJ2-3; 10 positions match TRBD2. Germline CDR1 reads SNHLY; CDR2 reads FYNNEI. With V trimmed by 6 bases and J by 6 bases, 12 bases remained unmatched. The length of the CDR3 is 16 residues. CDR3 residues: CASSTDSGRGVDTQYF. The CDR3, as DNA: TGTGCCAGCAGCACCGACAGCGGGAGGGGGGTGGATACGCAGTATTTT.

The gene calls are TRBV7-3 and TRBJ2-2; D might be TRBD1 (6 bases). The CDR3 is 14 amino acids. The V and J ends lost 5 bases and 3 bases respectively, with 10 bases between them. Germline V CDR1 and CDR2: SGHTA, FQGTGA. DNA of the CDR3: TGTGCCAGCAGCAAAGGGGGATACACCGGGGAGCTGTTTTTT. It codes for CASSKGGYTGELFF.

The chain carries TRBV2 and TRBJ1-2; D possibly corresponds to TRBD1 (5 bases). Deletions cut 3 bases from V and 0 bases from J, with 11 bases between. The CDR3 has 15 residues. Germline CDR1 is SNHLY and CDR2 is FYNNEI. The CDR3 loop reads CASSERRGTNYGYTF. CDR3 sequence (DNA): TGTGCCAGCAGTGAGAGGAGGGGAACTAACTATGGCTACACCTTC.

The chain links TRBV2 to TRBJ2-1, with no clear D. Trimming stripped 3 bases from V and 0 bases from J, with 9 bases between. The CDR3 is 15 amino acids. Germline CDR1 and CDR2: SNHLY and FYNNEI. The CDR3: CASSEASSSYNEQFF. CDR3 coding DNA: TGTGCCAGCAGTGAGGCCTCATCCTCCTACAATGAGCAGTTCTTC.

The chain couples TRBV7-2 to TRBJ2-3, with D unclear. This CDR3 is 15 amino acids long. V dropped 1 base and J dropped 0 bases, with 8 bases sitting between them. Per germline, CDR1 SGHTA and CDR2 FQGNSA. The CDR3 loop reads CASSLVQPSTDTQYF. Written as DNA, the CDR3 is TGTGCCAGCAGCTTAGTGCAGCCTAGCACAGATACGCAGTATTTT.

The genes are TRBV4-1 and TRBJ2-2, with 9 nucleotides matching TRBD2. Germline V gene data show CDR1 as MGHRA and CDR2 as YSYEKL. V gave up 5 bases and J gave up 6 bases; unmatched junction bases: 10. This CDR3 comprises 16 residues. The CDR3 region is CASSGYSGSRAGELFF. Here the CDR3 DNA reads TGCGCCAGCAGCGGCTATAGCGGGAGTCGCGCCGGGGAGCTGTTTTTT.

V usage is TRBV10-3 and J usage is TRBJ2-3; 10 nucleotides align to TRBD2. This CDR3 region has 16 residues. Trimming removed 10 bases from V and 0 bases from J; junction bases left unmatched: 10. Germline V gene data show CDR1 as ENHRY and CDR2 as SYGVKD. The CDR3 loop is CANRAGGEPSTDTQYF. CDR3 in DNA: TGTGCCAACAGAGCGGGAGGGGAACCAAGCACAGATACGCAGTATTTT.

J is TRBJ1-1 and V is TRBV7-9; no clear D. This CDR3 has 14 amino acids. Between the trimmed V and J ends, which lost 5 bases and 4 bases, there was a span of 14 bases. Germline CDR1 SEHNR, CDR2 FQNEAQ (reference sequence). The CDR3 sequence is CASSPERVGTEAFF. The CDR3 DNA is TGTGCCAGCAGCCCTGAGAGGGTAGGCACTGAAGCTTTCTTT.

The chain joins TRBV5-4 to TRBJ2-3, with TRBD1 identical over 8 bases. J was trimmed by 2 bases and V by 0 bases; bases with no gene match: 5. The CDR3 has 16 amino acids. Germline values: CDR1 SGHNT, CDR2 YYREEE (reference sequence). The CDR3 DNA sequence: TGTGCCAGCAGCTTGGGCAGGGGGCCAGACACAGATACGCAGTATTTT. This gives the protein CASSLGRGPDTDTQYF.

The rearrangement uses TRBV18 and TRBJ1-5; D gene ambiguous. The germline CDR1 and CDR2 sequences are KGHSH and LQKENI. With 3 bases removed from V and 3 bases from J, the gap between germline ends came to 12 bases. The CDR3 length is 15 residues. The CDR3 loop reads CASSPSLNNNQPQHF. CDR3 sequence (DNA): TGTGCCAGCTCACCTAGTCTAAATAACAATCAGCCCCAGCATTTT.

This clone was recorded a few times. V is TRBV7-2 and J is TRBJ2-5; TRBD1 agrees at 8 bases. Looked up from germline, CDR1 is SGHTA and CDR2 is FQGNSA. With V trimmed by 5 bases and J by 5 bases, 1 base remained unmatched. The CDR3 extends over 12 amino acids. CDR3 nucleotide sequence: TGTGCCAGCAGCCAGGGGGCTGAGACCCAGTACTTC. Translating gives CASSQGAETQYF.

This clone has only one observation. This chain links TRBV19 with TRBJ2-2; 10 nucleotides agree with TRBD1. Germline loops: CDR1 LNHDA, CDR2 SQIVND (reference sequence). CDR3 length: 16 amino acids. J lost 0 bases, V lost 5 bases, and 3 bases had no gene match. As DNA, the CDR3 is TGTGCCAGTAGTGAGACAGGGGGCGCGAACACCGGGGAGCTGTTTTTT. It encodes CASSETGGANTGELFF.

The V gene is TRBV6-4, the J gene TRBJ1-2, with 7 bases that match TRBD1. Germline CDR1 is MRHNA and CDR2 is SNTAGT. The CDR3 consists of 13 residues. J gave up 7 bases and V 6 bases, and 8 bases lay outside the gene matches. CDR3 bases: TGTGCCAGCAGGCCGACAGGGACGGGTGGCTACACCTTC. This encodes CASRPTGTGGYTF.

The V gene is TRBV5-1, the J gene TRBJ1-5; 8 nucleotides match TRBD1. The CDR3 covers 15 residues. The germline gives CDR1 SGHRS, CDR2 YFSETQ. Unmatched junction bases numbered 8, after V lost 4 bases and J lost 5 bases. CDR3 residues: CASSPRTGRDQPQHF. The CDR3 DNA reads as TGCGCCAGCAGCCCCCGGACAGGGAGGGATCAGCCCCAGCATTTT.

The CDR3 protein is CASSQDRRSGDTQYF. The DNA of the CDR3 is TGCGCCAGCAGCCAAGATCGTCGGTCCGGGGATACGCAGTATTTT. The chain couples TRBV4-1 to TRBJ2-3; no reliable D call. The germline CDR1 and CDR2 sequences are MGHRA and YSYEKL. The germline V and J ends were trimmed by 0 bases and 6 bases, with 13 bases remaining between them. The CDR3 has 15 residues.

The chain carries TRBV5-1 and TRBJ1-1, with 8 nucleotides matching TRBD1. V gave up 5 bases and J gave up 5 bases; unmatched junction bases: 8. Germline assignment: CDR1 SGHRS and CDR2 YFSETQ. This CDR3 has 14 residues. CDR3 DNA sequence: TGCGCCAGCAGTCATGCAACAGGGGGAACTGAAGCTTTCTTT. It translates to CASSHATGGTEAFF.

The chain carries TRBV27 and TRBJ2-7; D remains ambiguous. The CDR3 length is 14 residues. V lost 0 bases, J lost 4 bases, and 10 bases lay in between. Germline V gene data show CDR1 as MNHEY and CDR2 as SMNVEV (reference sequence). The CDR3 is CASSLSEIGYEQYF. CDR3 coding DNA: TGTGCCAGCAGTTTATCCGAAATCGGGTACGAGCAGTACTTC.

The chain uses TRBV6-5 and TRBJ2-1; 9 bases are a match to TRBD2. After removal of 4 bases from V and 7 bases from J, the junction contained 8 bases not matched to a gene. Germline loops: CDR1 MNHEY, CDR2 SVGAGI. The CDR3 sequence is 15 residues long. CDR3 amino acids: CASSSGAGGRNEQFF. Here the CDR3 DNA reads TGTGCCAGCAGTTCGGGAGCGGGAGGACGTAATGAGCAGTTCTTC.

This chain connects TRBV28 to TRBJ2-1, with 8 bases lining up with TRBD2. CDR3 length: 15 amino acids. V gave up 6 bases and J gave up 7 bases; unmatched junction bases: 11. Germline CDR1 and CDR2: MDHEN and SYDVKM. In DNA form, the CDR3 reads TGTGCCAGCAGGACTAGCGTCGGAGACACGAATGAGCAGTTCTTC. Translated, it gives CASRTSVGDTNEQFF.

This chain links TRBV7-9 with TRBJ2-5, with a possible D match to TRBD2 (6 bases). V lost 5 bases, J lost 5 bases, and 18 bases lay in between. CDR3 size: 15 residues. From germline, CDR1 is SEHNR and CDR2 FQNEAQ (reference sequence). The CDR3: CASSLVAGRLETQYF. CDR3 DNA: TGTGCCAGCAGCCTAGTCGCTGGGAGGTTGGAGACCCAGTACTTC.

The chain joins TRBV9 to TRBJ2-1, with D unclear. Germline CDR1 reads SGDLS; CDR2 reads YYNGEE. This CDR3 is built from 13 residues. Trimming shortened V by 0 bases and J by 8 bases, and 9 bases separated the two germline ends. CDR3 region: CASSVDLSHEQFF. CDR3 DNA: TGTGCCAGCAGCGTAGACCTTAGCCATGAGCAGTTCTTC.

In this sample, this clone turned up once. The genes are TRBV7-9 and TRBJ2-5; 11 bases are shared with TRBD1. Germline CDR1 and CDR2: SEHNR and FQNEAQ (reference sequence). The CDR3 totals 15 residues. V shed 5 bases, J shed 5 bases, and the junction held 7 bases outside the gene matches. The CDR3 reads CASSLGTGGGETQYF. In nucleotides, the CDR3 is TGTGCCAGCAGCCTCGGGACAGGGGGTGGGGAGACCCAGTACTTC.